What follows describes a single TCR beta chain. The data were produced by immunoSEQ multiplex PCR, yet TCRdb's version contains in-frame clones alone and is incomplete. The data contain 35,000 to 40,000 clones, 90% to 95% of them singletons. The sample belongs to a study of graft-versus-host responses after intestinal transplantation. Looking at the study overall: Multivisceral, liver-intestinal, or isolated intestinal transplants were received by the recipients. All recipients were given anti-thymocyte globulin induction, and tacrolimus and steroids were then administered for around three years.

The source is a human patient who received an intestinal transplant, so some T cells may come from the graft donor. Sequences were derived from PBMCs, sampled 16 days after intestinal transplant.

In DNA form, the CDR3 reads TGTGCCAGCTCCCCTAATGGGGATACGCAGTATTTT. Protein product: CASSPNGDTQYF. This chain connects TRBV28 to TRBJ2-3; D not resolved. The CDR3 spans 12 residues. V shed 8 bases and J shed 6 bases, with 12 bases lying between them. The germline CDR1 and CDR2 sequences are MDHEN and SYDVKM.